This T cell receptor beta chain was observed in a study of T cell responses to AZD1222 COVID-19 vaccine. The protocol was immunoSEQ multiplex PCR, while the TCRdb copy is restricted to in-frame clones and leaves out a portion. The sample contains tens of thousands of clones, around 88% of which appear only once. This CDR3 contains 13 residues. The sequence came from an adult in good health. V usage is TRBV21-1 and J usage is TRBJ1-5. TRBV21-1 is a known pseudogene. The material was peripheral blood, obtained on day 0 of AZD1222 vaccination. CDR3 in DNA: TGTGCCAGCAGCGGTATACTAGATCAGCCCCAGCATTTT. Encoded protein: CASSGILDQPQHF.